This T cell receptor beta chain was documented in a study of cytomegalovirus exposure and HLA in healthy donors (dated by TCRdb to about 2017). Describing the broader study: An earlier analysis of more than 550 of the donors reported approximately 260 Gb of sequence data and 117 million unique TCR beta sequences obtained from some 170 million T cells. Around 320 gigabases of sequencing data and approximately 93 million unique TCR sequences were included in an early release covering roughly 600 HLA-typed donors. Of the 398 genotyped donors, over 70% fell in the genetic ancestry cluster associated with self-reported Caucasian donors. The study aimed to test whether signatures of past pathogen exposure could be identified by cataloging public T cell receptors. The T cell repertoires of about 700 subjects were profiled by immunosequencing and related to cytomegalovirus serostatus. Besides the first cohort of roughly 640 subjects, a separate validation cohort made up of 95 to 150 different subjects was used. High-throughput TCR immunosequencing, statistical association of individual TCRs with disease status, and machine learning were combined to predict cytomegalovirus infection status. In a later analysis, previously published TCR beta repertoires from several hundred donors were re-analyzed and high-resolution HLA genotyping was added so that TCR occurrence patterns could be studied. The later analysis used no new phenotypic data to find candidate immune exposures, relying instead on TCR beta sequences and their occurrence across donors. An earlier analysis of around 540 of the donors applied high-throughput TCR beta sequencing to assess whether each TCR beta V gene segment acted as functional or pseudogenic. Donor age, sex, ethnicity and CMV serostatus were compiled alongside the repertoire data. In a later genetic analysis, genome-wide SNP genotypes for 398 of the 666 donors were used, and that subset was treated as a discovery cohort. Every discovery cohort repertoire had been produced on one sequencing platform. HLA typing included class I and class II loci at four-digit resolution. Typing coverage differed by locus: A, B, C, DRB1 and DQB1 were typed in roughly 620-640 donors, DQA1 in about 510, DPA1 in some 600, and DPB1 in around 440. Because of strong linkage in the cohort, roughly five DR-DQ haplotypes were treated as single units for association and clustering. Among about 390 genotyped donors of the cohort, an average of approximately 230,000 unique TCR beta nucleotide sequences were sequenced per donor, 15% to 20% of them non-productive.

The cohort consisted of hundreds of healthy bone marrow donors. All cohort members were sampled while nominally healthy, although unrecorded immune exposures were likely present. The donor was CMV seropositive and was included in the group of 250 to 350 seropositive cohort members. A peripheral blood sample was provided by each donor, and peripheral blood mononuclear cells were used for TCR beta sequencing. The Qiagen DNeasy Blood Extraction Kit was used to extract genomic DNA from the blood cell samples. A word on this clone: The target of this receptor is not known. It has no much larger one-base neighbor in the sample; base qualities were not kept.

The library was built by means of the immunoSEQ multiplex PCR assay. The multiplex PCR relied on a mix of 60 forward primers for TCR Vbeta segments and 13 reverse primers for TCR Jbeta segments. The CDR3 region of rearranged TCR beta genes was amplified from genomic DNA with a multiplex PCR assay. The Illumina HiSeq System was used to sequence the amplified TCR beta libraries as 87-base-pair reads. The authors' analysis ran thus. A later analysis counted about 76 million unique TCR beta chains across the 700 or so repertoires, and some 12 million of these chains were shared by at least two donors. A nearest-neighbor algorithm error-corrected the raw reads and collapsed the reads into unique sequences, merging closely related sequences to remove PCR and sequencing errors. V, D and J gene segments were assigned by aligning CDR3 sequences to IMGT reference sequences. For a sequence to be retained, at least a six-nucleotide match to both a V gene segment and a J gene segment was required. Rearrangements were classified as productive when the CDR3 lacked stop codons and remained in frame with V and J, and all other rearrangements were classified as non-productive. Following IMGT convention, CDR3 was defined as the stretch from the second conserved V-encoded cysteine to the conserved J-encoded phenylalanine. The earlier analysis of some 550 of the donors excluded any sequence lacking an unambiguous match to a single V gene segment. An earlier analysis of a few hundred of the donors called V segments functional above 56.7% productive rearrangements and segregating when the between-donor standard deviation exceeded 5%. A statistical classification framework was built for diagnosing cytomegalovirus status from the catalog of TCR beta chain sequences. V and J gene assignment, in a later analysis, came from comparing TCR nucleotide sequences with IMGT/GENE-DB human TR gene sequences. Using the TCRdist pipeline, a later analysis assigned CDR3 sequences along with most-parsimonious VDJ recombination scenarios. A later analysis defined each TCR beta chain by its CDR3 amino acid sequence plus V-gene family, and excluded reads lacking a unique V-gene family. To address suspected cross-contamination and a sequencing artifact, a later analysis removed several hundred highly shared, low-generation-probability nucleotide sequences. In a later analysis, a clonal expansion index was calculated for each public chain from normalized within-repertoire ranks of inferred template counts. A later analysis computed generation probabilities with a VDJ recombination model fitted to out-of-frame rearrangements, and checked the results against IGoR. A later analysis scored TCR-TCR, TCR-HLA and TCR-CMV co-occurrence with hypergeometric tests, applying a repertoire-size bias correction to TCR pairs. To estimate false discovery rates, a later analysis permuted the HLA or CMV assignments 20 times. A later analysis grouped co-occurring TCRs with DBSCAN, adding TCRdist sequence similarity when clustering within HLA-allele-positive subsets. Repertoires with fewer than 30,000 or more than 120,000 public chains, plus five repertoires with anomalous nucleotide sharing, were excluded from co-occurrence clustering. The table comes from immuneACCESS by way of TCRdb, which keeps in-frame sequences with V and J called. Part of the clones is missing from these tables; in studies checked, under half for an unresolved V gene and the rest for unknown reasons. D and trimming come from the DNA, and the V and J calls and clone size come from that table. The table for this sample lists tens of thousands of clones; 75% to 80% of them were counted only once. The ten largest clonotypes hold roughly 4.5% of the sample.

The paper's findings and limits, for the study overall: Some IMGT-functional V segments, including TRBV6-2 and TRBV6-3, could not be told apart with the 87-base-pair reads, so those segments were excluded. A few of the identified cytomegalovirus-associated TCR beta chains were confirmed in vitro to be specific for cytomegalovirus antigens. In a later analysis, some 18,000 TCR beta sequences were associated with specific HLA alleles at a false discovery rate of 0.05. A further reported finding was that TCR beta sequences accurately predicted the HLA-A and HLA-B alleles for most subjects in the first cohort. Compared with equally common non-associated chains, HLA-associated TCR beta chains in a later analysis were more clonally expanded and had lower generation probabilities. The study listed 150 to 200 TCR beta chains as associated with cytomegalovirus. Across donors, most TCR sequences were observed very rarely, whereas some public TCRs were present in many individuals. Because HLA typing was missing for some donors at each locus, association tests included only the typed subset. A group of highly shared sequence variants was considered likely to be a technical artifact of the sequencing pipeline. Linkage disequilibrium might explain the correlated functional status among segregating V segments, but an unknown experimental factor could not be excluded. Because counts were too low, some 17 rarely observed V segments, including chromosome 9 orphons, were excluded from the earlier analysis of 500 to 700 of the donors. The authors suggested that the approach could potentially be extended to other disease states and immunological phenotypes. According to a later analysis, TCR association rates differed among HLA loci, with DRB1 alleles showing the most associated TCRs and HLA-C alleles showing the fewest. Presence/absence analyses assumed roughly uniform sequencing depth across donors, an assumption that may not hold. For the cohort, immune exposure information was limited to CMV serostatus. Assigning TCR associations to individual alleles was difficult when HLA alleles, especially DR and DQ, strongly co-occurred. In an earlier analysis of approximately 590 of the donors, most TCR beta V segments were observed in productive rearrangements about 87% or about 30% of the time, broadly matching IMGT annotations. Most CMV-associated TCR beta chains appeared to be HLA-restricted in a later analysis, and the HLA associations seemed to be driven largely by CMV exposure. The classifier was reported to diagnose cytomegalovirus status with high specificity and sensitivity in both the original and validation cohorts. Compared with the approximately 710-donor mean, donors in an Asian-associated ancestry cluster had fewer N-insertions in productive TCRs, according to a later genetic analysis. According to a later analysis, parvovirus B19, influenza, CMV and Epstein-Barr virus appeared linked to several top co-occurrence clusters. In this cohort, only TCR beta chains were sequenced, and detectable features were limited by the absence of alpha or paired-chain data. An association between a missense DCLRE1C variant and V-gene and J-gene trimming of TCR beta chains was found in a later genetic analysis and replicated in an independent cohort.

Trimming leaves V shorter by 5 bases and J shorter by 4 bases, with the junction holding 9 bases beyond the gene matches. The germline V gene (reference sequence) supplies CDR1 SEHNR and CDR2 FQNEAQ. There are 15 amino acids in the CDR3, from cysteine to phenylalanine inclusive. Of all the DNA, just the CDR3 is kept, 45 bases in frame from base 1. Sequencing was carried out using PBMCs. This TCR derives from a woman aged 40 to 50 in good health and CMV-seropositive. The rearranged segments are TRBV7-9 and TRBJ2-7, and TRBD1 aligns with 9 junction nucleotides. The DNA sequence follows: TGTGCCAGCAGCCCCTGGACAGGGGAGTTGTACGAGCAGTACTTC. This gives the protein CASSPWTGELYEQYF.